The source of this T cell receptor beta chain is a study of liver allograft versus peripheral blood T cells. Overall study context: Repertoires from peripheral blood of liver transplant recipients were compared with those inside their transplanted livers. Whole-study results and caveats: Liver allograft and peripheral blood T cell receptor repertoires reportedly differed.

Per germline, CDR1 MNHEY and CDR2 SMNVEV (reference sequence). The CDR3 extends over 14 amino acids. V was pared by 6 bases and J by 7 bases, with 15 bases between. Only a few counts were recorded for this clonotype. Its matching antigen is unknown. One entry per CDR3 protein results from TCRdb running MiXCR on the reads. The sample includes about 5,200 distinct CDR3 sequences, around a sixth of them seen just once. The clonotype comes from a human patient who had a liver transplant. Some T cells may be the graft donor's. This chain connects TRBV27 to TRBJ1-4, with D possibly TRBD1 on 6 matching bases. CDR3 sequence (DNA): TGTGCCAGCAGCCGGGGACAAGGACTTGAAAAACTGTTTTTT. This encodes CASSRGQGLEKLFF. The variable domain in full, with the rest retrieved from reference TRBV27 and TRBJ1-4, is EAQVTQNPRYLITVTGKKLTVTCSQNMNHEYMSWYRQDPGLGLRQIYYSMNVEVTDKGDVPEGYKVSRKEKRNFPLILESPSPNQTSLYFCASSRGQGLEKLFFGSGTQLSVL.